Listed here are 4 T cell receptor beta chains from one sample, sequenced in a study of OX40 agonist ivuxolimab in advanced cancers. The repertoire was sequenced with immunoSEQ multiplex PCR; TCRdb's copy has only in-frame clones and lacks some. The profile shows around 70,000 clones, about 83% of them singletons. Sequencing used CD4+ or CD8+ T cells sorted from blood, obtained in a trial of the OX40 agonist ivuxolimab. The receptor set was obtained from an adult with an advanced solid tumor such as melanoma, head and neck, liver or kidney cancer.

This chain links TRBV7-2 with TRBJ2-7; D gene uncertain. V was shortened by 3 bases and J by 2 bases, with 8 bases between the two germline ends. This CDR3 spans 13 amino acids. CDR1 and CDR2 from the germline V gene are SGHTA and FQGNSA. CDR3 residues: CASSFNQAYEQYF. DNA for the CDR3: TGTGCCAGCAGCTTTAACCAGGCCTACGAGCAGTACTTC.

V gene TRBV18 combines with J gene TRBJ1-1; weak D call: TRBD1 (5 bases). The germline V gene has CDR1 KGHSH and CDR2 LQKENI. There are 15 residues in the CDR3. V was pared by 5 bases and J by 1 base, with 14 bases between. The CDR3 protein is CASSFRGGSNTEAFF. As DNA, the CDR3 is TGTGCCAGCTCATTTCGGGGGGGATCGAACACTGAAGCTTTCTTT.

The genes are TRBV6-5 and TRBJ1-3; D call uncertain. The V end was cut by 8 bases, the J end by 0 bases, with 5 bases between. This CDR3 is built from 12 residues. Germline V CDR1 and CDR2: MNHEY, SVGAGI. The CDR3 region is CASGSSGNTIYF. DNA of the CDR3: TGTGCCAGCGGGTCCTCTGGAAACACCATATATTTT.

CDR3 coding DNA: TGTGCCATTTCAGACAGGGTAACCTACGAGCAGTACTTC. Its translation is CAISDRVTYEQYF. The chain employs TRBV6-1 and TRBJ2-7; 7 positions agree with TRBD1. The CDR3 extends over 13 amino acids. Unmatched junction bases numbered 8, after V lost 10 bases and J lost 2 bases. Germline lookup yields CDR1 MNHNS and CDR2 SASEGT.